This entry is about one TCR beta chain. In this sample, this clone turned up a few times. Its specific antigen is unknown. No per-base quality is available; no much larger clone lies one base away. The cohort consisted of 666 healthy bone marrow donors. All cohort members were sampled while nominally healthy, although unrecorded immune exposures were likely present. The donor tested CMV seropositive, placing the donor among the 250 to 300 seropositive members of the cohort. A peripheral blood sample was provided by each donor, and peripheral blood mononuclear cells were used for TCR beta sequencing. The Qiagen DNeasy Blood Extraction Kit was used to extract genomic DNA from the blood cell samples. Receptor libraries were prepared by the immunoSEQ multiplex PCR assay. The multiplex PCR relied on a mix of 60 forward primers for TCR Vbeta segments and 13 reverse primers for TCR Jbeta segments. The CDR3 region of rearranged TCR beta genes was amplified from genomic DNA with a multiplex PCR assay. On the Illumina HiSeq System, the amplified TCR beta libraries were sequenced as 87-base-pair reads. Per the source publication's procedure: A later analysis counted some 80 million unique TCR beta chains across the 500 to 850 repertoires, and around 9.9 million of these chains were shared by at least two donors. A nearest-neighbor algorithm error-corrected the raw reads and collapsed the reads into unique sequences, merging closely related sequences to remove PCR and sequencing errors. Alignment of CDR3 sequences to IMGT reference sequences was used to assign V, D and J gene segments. For a sequence to be retained, at least a six-nucleotide match to both a V gene segment and a J gene segment was required. A rearrangement was called productive if the CDR3 had no stop codons and remained in frame with V and J, and every other rearrangement was called non-productive. CDR3 was defined according to IMGT convention as the region running from the second conserved V-encoded cysteine to the conserved J-encoded phenylalanine. In an earlier analysis of around 600 of the donors, sequences lacking an unambiguous match to a single V gene segment were excluded. In an earlier analysis of 500 to 750 of the donors, V segments were called functional above 56.7% productive rearrangements and were called segregating when the between-donor standard deviation exceeded 5%. A statistical classification framework was developed to diagnose cytomegalovirus status using the catalog of TCR beta chain sequences. In a later analysis, TCR nucleotide sequences were compared against IMGT/GENE-DB human TR gene sequences so that V and J genes could be assigned. In a later analysis, CDR3 sequences and most-parsimonious VDJ recombination scenarios were assigned using the TCRdist pipeline. In a later analysis, each TCR beta chain was defined by its CDR3 amino acid sequence together with its V-gene family, and reads lacking a unique V-gene family were excluded. To address suspected cross-contamination and a sequencing artifact, a later analysis removed a few hundred highly shared, low-generation-probability nucleotide sequences. For each public chain, a later analysis derived a clonal expansion index from normalized ranks of inferred template counts within each repertoire. Generation probabilities in a later analysis came from a VDJ recombination model fitted to out-of-frame rearrangements, and those results were checked against IGoR. A later analysis scored TCR-TCR, TCR-HLA and TCR-CMV co-occurrence with hypergeometric tests, applying a repertoire-size bias correction to TCR pairs. To estimate false discovery rates, a later analysis permuted the HLA or CMV assignments 20 times. In a later analysis, co-occurring TCRs were grouped using DBSCAN, and TCRdist sequence similarity was added for clustering within HLA-allele-positive subsets. For co-occurrence clustering, repertoires with fewer than 30,000 or more than 120,000 public chains were excluded, along with 4 to 6 repertoires with anomalous nucleotide sharing. TCRdb retrieved this table from immuneACCESS and kept in-frame rearrangements only. Not all clones are present; in checked studies, unresolved V genes account for under half, and no reason is known for the remainder. The V and J calls and clone size come from that table; D and trimming were worked out from the DNA. The sample table records about 97,000 clones; 81% of these occur just once. Together, the top ten hold more than 5% of the sample.

The sample comes from a study of cytomegalovirus exposure and HLA in healthy donors (dated by TCRdb to the late 2010s). Broadly, across the study: According to an earlier analysis of a few hundred of the donors, about 179 million T cells yielded 90 million to 140 million unique TCR beta sequences and approximately 280 Gb of sequence data. About 280 gigabases of sequencing data and tens of millions of unique TCR sequences were included in an early release covering over 600 HLA-typed donors. Of the 300 to 500 genotyped donors, less than 90% were placed in the genetic ancestry cluster associated with self-reported Caucasian donors. The study aimed to test whether signatures of past pathogen exposure could be identified by cataloging public T cell receptors. Using immunosequencing, the study profiled T cell repertoires from about 650 subjects and related those repertoires to cytomegalovirus serostatus. In addition to the first cohort of around 670 subjects, a separate validation cohort of 120 different subjects was used. High-throughput TCR immunosequencing, statistical association of individual TCRs with disease status, and machine learning were combined to predict cytomegalovirus infection status. A later analysis re-analyzed previously published TCR beta repertoires from about 730 donors and added high-resolution HLA genotyping to study TCR occurrence patterns. In the later analysis, no new phenotypic data were used to find candidate immune exposures; instead, reliance was placed on TCR beta sequences and their occurrence across donors. To decide whether each TCR beta V gene segment behaved as functional or pseudogenic, an earlier analysis of some 600 of the donors relied on high-throughput TCR beta sequencing. Donor age, sex, ethnicity and CMV serostatus were collected together with the repertoire data. In a later genetic analysis, genome-wide SNP genotypes for 398 of the 666 donors were used, and that subset was treated as a discovery cohort. All discovery cohort repertoires had been generated using a single sequencing platform. HLA typing included class I and class II loci at four-digit resolution. Typing coverage differed by locus: A, B, C, DRB1 and DQB1 were typed in about 620-630 donors, DQA1 in 500 to 550, DPA1 in 600 to 610, and DPB1 in approximately 450. Four or five DR-DQ haplotypes were handled as single units for association and clustering, since linkage in the cohort was strong. Among around 400 genotyped donors of the cohort, an average of around 240,000 unique TCR beta nucleotide sequences were sequenced per donor, roughly 18% of them non-productive.

Taken from cysteine to phenylalanine, the CDR3 has 11 residues. Kept here is only the CDR3 DNA, which spans 33 bases and is read in frame from base 1. V sheds 7 bases and J sheds 3 bases, leaving 6 bases between their ends. In the germline V gene, CDR1 corresponds to MNHEY and CDR2 to SVGAGI. Broad study findings and their caveats: An earlier analysis of several hundred of the donors showed that most TCR beta V segments appeared in productive rearrangements either about 87% or about 30% of the time, which broadly matched IMGT annotations. Strong co-occurrence of HLA alleles, especially DR and DQ, made assigning TCR associations to individual alleles difficult. The classifier was reported to diagnose cytomegalovirus status with high specificity and sensitivity in both the original and validation cohorts. Because counts were too low, seventeen rarely observed V segments, including chromosome 9 orphons, were excluded from the earlier analysis of 500 to 700 of the donors. Because the 87-base-pair reads could not distinguish some IMGT-functional V segments, including TRBV6-2 and TRBV6-3, those segments were excluded. Only TCR beta chains were sequenced in this cohort, and the absence of alpha or paired-chain data limited detectable features. HLA typing was unavailable for some donors at each locus, so association tests used only the typed subset. A few of the identified cytomegalovirus-associated TCR beta chains were confirmed in vitro to be specific for cytomegalovirus antigens. A later analysis reported that several top co-occurrence clusters appeared linked to parvovirus B19, influenza, CMV and Epstein-Barr virus. According to the authors, the approach could potentially be generalized to other disease states and immunological phenotypes. The only immune exposure information available for the cohort was CMV serostatus. A group of highly shared sequence variants was considered likely to be a technical artifact of the sequencing pipeline. According to a later analysis, TCR association rates differed among HLA loci, with DRB1 alleles showing the most associated TCRs and HLA-C alleles showing the fewest. A later genetic analysis reported fewer N-insertions in productive TCRs among donors in an Asian-associated ancestry cluster than the roughly 670-donor mean. A further reported finding was that TCR beta sequences accurately predicted the HLA-A and HLA-B alleles for most subjects in the first cohort. Roughly uniform sequencing depth across donors was assumed in presence/absence analyses, although this assumption may not hold. Linkage disequilibrium might explain the correlated functional status among segregating V segments, but an unknown experimental factor could not be excluded. A later analysis found that HLA-associated TCR beta chains were more clonally expanded and had lower generation probabilities than equally common non-associated chains. While some public TCRs were present in many individuals, most TCR sequences turned up only very rarely across donors. The study listed approximately 150 TCR beta chains as associated with cytomegalovirus. V-gene and J-gene trimming of TCR beta chains was associated with a missense DCLRE1C variant in a later genetic analysis, and the association was replicated in an independent cohort. A later analysis associated 16,951 TCR beta sequences with specific HLA alleles at a false discovery rate of 0.05. According to a later analysis, most CMV-associated TCR beta chains appeared to be HLA-restricted, and the HLA associations seemed to be driven largely by CMV exposure.

The clonotype comes from a man aged 40-50 years in good health and CMV-seropositive. The specimen sequenced was PBMCs. The V and J segments used are TRBV6-5 and TRBJ1-1; no D gene can be assigned with confidence. The sequenced DNA: TGTGCCAGCACCTATTACACTGAAGCTTTCTTT. This sequence encodes CASTYYTEAFF.